The next 6 T cell receptor beta chains were all read from a single sample in a study of identical twins. TCRdb re-derived calls from the 5' RACE reads in MiXCR, one entry per CDR3 protein. The table lists some 790,000 distinct CDR3 sequences, about 20% of them singletons. Separately, the same data were catalogued under a study of T cells expressing NK-cell markers.

The sequenced sample consisted of PBMCs. The receptors here all came from a woman between 18 and 29 years old in good health.

The chain uses TRBV6-5 and TRBJ2-3; no firm D call. The germline V gene has CDR1 MNHEY and CDR2 SVGAGI. This CDR3 is 15 amino acids long. V was clipped by 2 bases and J by 2 bases, with 11 bases between them. CDR3 sequence reads: CASSYRPDLTDTQYF. The DNA of the CDR3 is TGTGCCAGCAGTTACCGGCCAGACCTCACAGATACGCAGTATTTT.

This clonotype occurred a few times. The chain couples TRBV29-1 to TRBJ2-5; tentatively, D is TRBD2 (5 bases). Trimming removed 7 bases from V and 2 bases from J, with 11 bases in between. Germline V CDR1 and CDR2: SQVTM, ANQGSEA. This CDR3 spans 12 amino acids. The CDR3 DNA follows: TGCAGCGGGCATAGAGGGCAAGAGACCCAGTACTTC. Amino acids: CSGHRGQETQYF. The full variable domain, completed using reference TRBV29-1 and TRBJ2-5, is SAVISQKPSRDICQRGTSLTIQCQVDSQVTMMFWYRQQPGQSLTLIATANQGSEATYESGFVIDKFPISRPNLTFSTLTVSNMSPEDSSIYLCSGHRGQETQYFGPGTRLLVL.

This clonotype was seen a handful of times. The chain links TRBV4-1 to TRBJ2-1; TRBD2 is a possible D gene (6 bases). Germline CDR1 reads MGHRA; CDR2 reads YSYEKL. The CDR3 extends over 18 amino acids. The V end was cut by 2 bases, the J end by 3 bases, with 20 bases between. CDR3 in amino acids: CASSQHSGTQRRYNEQFF. The DNA of the CDR3 is TGCGCCAGCAGCCAACATTCCGGGACTCAGAGGCGCTACAATGAGCAGTTCTTC.

This clonotype has a handful of counts. This chain's CDR3 is CSAWSTDTQYF. In nucleotides, the CDR3 is TGCAGTGCTTGGAGCACAGATACGCAGTATTTT. The chain has TRBV20-1 and TRBJ2-3; no clear D gene. The germline V gene has CDR1 DFQATT and CDR2 SNEGSKA (reference sequence). V lost 5 bases to trimming and J lost 0 bases, with 3 bases between them. The CDR3 has 11 amino acids.

The rearrangement joins TRBV4-2 to TRBJ1-5; D gene unclear. Germline values: CDR1 LGHNA, CDR2 YNFKEQ. Trimming left V 0 bases short and J 0 bases short, with 6 bases between. The CDR3 sequence is 15 residues long. The CDR3 region is CASSQDRYSNQPQHF. DNA for the CDR3: TGTGCCAGCAGCCAAGATCGATATAGCAATCAGCCCCAGCATTTT.

This clonotype was detected only a few times. V is TRBV30 and J is TRBJ2-2; D call uncertain. Germline CDR1 reads GTSNPN; CDR2 reads SVGIG (reference sequence). The CDR3 is 15 residues long. Trimming shortened V by 3 bases and J by 1 base, and 12 bases separated the two germline ends. For the CDR3, the DNA is TGTGCCTGGAGACCGGAACGTCAGAACACCGGGGAGCTGTTTTTT. It translates to CAWRPERQNTGELFF.